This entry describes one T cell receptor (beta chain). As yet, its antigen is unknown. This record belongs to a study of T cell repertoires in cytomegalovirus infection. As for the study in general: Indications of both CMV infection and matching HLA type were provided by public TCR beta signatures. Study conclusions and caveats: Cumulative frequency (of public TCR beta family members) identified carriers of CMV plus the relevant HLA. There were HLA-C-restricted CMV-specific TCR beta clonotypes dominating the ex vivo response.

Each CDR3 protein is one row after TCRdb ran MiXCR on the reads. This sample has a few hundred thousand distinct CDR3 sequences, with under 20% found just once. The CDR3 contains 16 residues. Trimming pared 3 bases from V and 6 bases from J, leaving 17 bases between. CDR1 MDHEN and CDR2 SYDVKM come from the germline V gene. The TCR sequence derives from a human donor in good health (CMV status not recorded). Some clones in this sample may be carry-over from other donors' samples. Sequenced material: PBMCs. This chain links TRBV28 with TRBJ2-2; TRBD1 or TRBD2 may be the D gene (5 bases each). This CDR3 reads CASSFTGNVGAGELFF. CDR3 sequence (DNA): TGTGCCAGCAGTTTTACGGGCAATGTGGGGGCCGGGGAGCTGTTTTTT.